This is a list of T cell receptor beta chains from one sample in a study of glioma-infiltrating T cells after dendritic cell vaccination. Here immunoSEQ multiplex PCR was the method, and the copy in TCRdb shows in-frame clones only, minus some. The sample holds roughly 90,000 clones; approximately 84% are singletons and the top ten take around 16%. The sequencing here drew on blood, taken before dendritic cell vaccination. Every receptor here comes from a human donor with glioblastoma. CDR3s include the opening cysteine and the closing phenylalanine or tryptophan. Fields, in order: CDR3 length, D gene, clone size, V gene, J gene, CDR3 protein, CDR3 DNA. A D gene is named only where the DNA matches it firmly. A row's size may be missing; if present it is once, few, many or a size class.

13,NA,NA,TRBV2,TRBJ1-5,CASSEYQNQPQHF,TGTGCCAGCAGTGAATACCAGAATCAGCCCCAGCATTTT
16,NA,NA,TRBV7-2,TRBJ1-6,CASSPDGDPRGSPLHF,TGTGCCAGCAGCCCAGATGGGGATCCCCGGGGGTCACCCCTCCACTTT
20,TRBD2,NA,TRBV5-1,TRBJ2-2,CASSRGLAGDRKQNTGELFF,TGCGCCAGCAGCCGAGGACTAGCGGGAGATCGCAAGCAAAACACCGGGGAGCTGTTTTTT
17,TRBD2,NA,TRBV7-9,TRBJ2-1,CASSSTLAGEGYNEQFF,TGTGCCAGCAGCTCCACACTAGCGGGAGAGGGCTACAATGAGCAGTTCTTC
15,TRBD1,once,TRBV25-1,TRBJ2-5,CASSGGQGARETQYF,TGTGCCAGCAGTGGCGGACAGGGGGCAAGAGAGACCCAGTACTTC
15,TRBD1,NA,TRBV7-7,TRBJ2-7,CASSLGQGESYEQYF,TGTGCCAGCAGCTTGGGACAGGGGGAATCCTACGAGCAGTACTTC
19,NA,NA,TRBV4-1,TRBJ1-1,CASSQGLLTRARLNTEAFF,TGCGCCAGCAGCCAAGGATTATTAACGAGGGCGCGTTTGAACACTGAAGCTTTCTTT
16,NA,NA,TRBV28,TRBJ1-3,CASSSNKQGSGNTIYF,TGTGCCAGCAGTTCTAACAAACAGGGCTCTGGAAACACCATATATTTT
13,TRBD2,NA,TRBV6-4,TRBJ2-3,CASSERETDTQYF,TGTGCCAGCAGTGAGCGGGAGACAGATACGCAGTATTTT
14,TRBD1,once,TRBV7-2,TRBJ2-7,CASSLAGTAYEQYF,TGTGCCAGCAGCTTAGCGGGGACAGCCTACGAGCAGTACTTC
15,NA,few,TRBV27,TRBJ1-2,CASSPTPTGNYGYTF,TGTGCCAGCAGCCCCACACCTACAGGGAATTATGGCTACACCTTC
15,NA,NA,TRBV6-5,TRBJ2-7,CASSNDPTGPYEQYF,TGTGCCAGCAGTAACGACCCGACAGGACCCTACGAGCAGTACTTC
14,TRBD2,NA,TRBV2,TRBJ2-7,CASTGASGSYEQYF,TGTGCCAGCACGGGTGCTAGCGGGAGCTACGAGCAGTACTTC
13,NA,NA,TRBV2,TRBJ2-2,CASLTLNTGELFF,TGTGCCAGCCTGACATTGAACACCGGGGAGCTGTTTTTT
16,TRBD1,NA,TRBV5-4,TRBJ2-7,CASSTTGTGISGEQYF,TGTGCCAGCAGCACGACCGGGACAGGGATAAGTGGCGAGCAGTACTTC
14,NA,NA,TRBV9,TRBJ2-2,CASSVASSTGELFF,TGTGCCAGCAGCGTAGCTTCCTCAACTGGGGAGCTGTTTTTT
13,NA,NA,TRBV5-4,TRBJ2-7,CASSSWGGAEQYF,TGTGCCAGCAGCTCGTGGGGGGGCGCCGAGCAGTACTTC
12,NA,NA,TRBV2,TRBJ2-7,CASSKGAYEQYF,TGTGCCAGCAGTAAGGGAGCCTACGAGCAGTACTTC
16,NA,NA,TRBV5-1,TRBJ2-1,CASSLGGVRSYNEQFF,TGCGCCAGCAGCTTGGGAGGCGTTCGCTCCTACAATGAGCAGTTCTTC
14,NA,NA,TRBV27,TRBJ1-2,CASRYRDNSYGYTF,TGTGCCAGCAGATACCGGGACAACAGCTATGGCTACACCTTC
16,TRBD1,NA,TRBV6-5,TRBJ2-7,CASSYRTGMVRYEQYF,TGTGCCAGCAGTTACCGGACAGGGATGGTAAGGTACGAGCAGTACTTC
15,NA,NA,TRBV7-9,TRBJ1-5,CASSSQGASNQPQHF,TGTGCCAGCAGTTCACAGGGTGCATCCAATCAGCCCCAGCATTTT
13,NA,NA,TRBV15,TRBJ2-7,CATSGPGSSEQYF,TGTGCCACCAGCGGCCCCGGGTCGAGTGAGCAGTACTTC
17,TRBD2,NA,TRBV7-9,TRBJ2-1,CASSLDTTSALKNEQFF,TGTGCCAGCAGCTTAGACACAACTAGCGCTCTAAAGAATGAGCAGTTCTTC
17,NA,NA,TRBV7-6,TRBJ1-5,CASSLRGRAVPNQPQHF,TGTGCCAGCAGCTTAAGAGGGAGGGCAGTCCCTAATCAGCCCCAGCATTTT
13,NA,NA,TRBV6-5,TRBJ1-2,CATRGGNNYGYTF,TGTGCCACACGAGGAGGGAATAACTATGGCTACACCTTC
13,TRBD2,few,TRBV30,TRBJ2-5,CAWASGSVGTQYF,TGTGCCTGGGCAAGCGGGAGCGTTGGGACCCAGTACTTC
14,TRBD1,few,TRBV7-9,TRBJ1-2,CASSLEGAIYGYTF,TGTGCCAGCAGCTTAGAGGGGGCTATCTATGGCTACACCTTC
15,TRBD1,few,TRBV4-1,TRBJ1-2,CASSQSGTGQYGYTF,TGCGCCAGCAGCCAATCCGGGACAGGCCAATATGGCTACACCTTC
15,TRBD1,NA,TRBV6-5,TRBJ1-4,CASSGSGTGQEKLFF,TGTGCCAGCAGTGGGTCCGGGACAGGCCAAGAAAAACTGTTTTTT
15,NA,once,TRBV7-3,TRBJ2-7,CASSLTRQENYEQYF,TGTGCCAGCAGCTTAACAAGGCAGGAAAACTACGAGCAGTACTTC
14,NA,NA,TRBV9,TRBJ2-3,CASNEGPSTDTQYF,TGTGCCAGCAATGAGGGCCCTAGCACAGATACGCAGTATTTT
17,TRBD1,NA,TRBV11-2,TRBJ2-7,CASSLGTGQGAIYEQYF,TGTGCCAGCAGCTTAGGGACGGGACAGGGGGCAATCTACGAGCAGTACTTC
15,NA,NA,TRBV19,TRBJ1-1,CASSNETPRGTEAFF,TGTGCCAGTAGTAATGAGACGCCCAGGGGCACTGAAGCTTTCTTT
14,TRBD1,NA,TRBV7-7,TRBJ2-5,CASSLVGRGETQYF,TGTGCCAGCAGCTTAGTCGGCAGGGGGGAGACCCAGTACTTC
13,NA,NA,TRBV7-2,TRBJ2-5,CASSRPVRETQYF,TGTGCCAGCAGCCGCCCCGTCAGGGAGACCCAGTACTTC
13,TRBD1,NA,TRBV2,TRBJ1-2,CASTIQGALGYTF,TGTGCCAGCACCATCCAGGGGGCGCTTGGCTACACCTTC
16,NA,NA,TRBV5-1,TRBJ2-7,CASSSGQSSPAYEQYF,TGCGCCAGCAGCAGCGGACAGTCCTCACCCGCCTACGAGCAGTACTTC
15,TRBD2,NA,TRBV29-1,TRBJ2-1,CSVNRAGATYNEQFF,TGCAGCGTTAATCGAGCGGGGGCTACCTACAATGAGCAGTTCTTC
14,TRBD1,NA,TRBV15,TRBJ2-2,CATRLTGEAGELFF,TGTGCCACCCGACTGACAGGGGAGGCCGGGGAGCTGTTTTTT
16,NA,NA,TRBV13,TRBJ2-7,CASSSDIGGVVDEQYF,TGTGCCAGCAGCTCCGACATCGGCGGGGTAGTCGACGAGCAGTACTTC
15,NA,once,TRBV4-1,TRBJ1-5,CASSHRDNSNQPQHF,TGCGCCAGCAGCCACAGGGATAATAGCAATCAGCCCCAGCATTTT
14,NA,NA,TRBV4-2,TRBJ1-5,CASSLDNGNQPQHF,TGTGCCAGCAGCCTAGACAATGGCAATCAGCCCCAGCATTTT
14,NA,NA,TRBV7-3,TRBJ1-1,CASSLSAISPKWFF,TGTGCCAGCAGCTTATCAGCGATTTCCCCCAAATGGTTCTTT
13,NA,NA,TRBV30,TRBJ2-7,CAWALAGVYEQYF,TGTGCCTGGGCCCTGGCAGGGGTATACGAGCAGTACTTC
13,NA,NA,TRBV5-4,TRBJ2-7,CASSLRRSYEQYF,TGTGCCAGCAGCTTGAGGCGGTCCTACGAGCAGTACTTC
16,TRBD2,NA,TRBV7-3,TRBJ2-1,CASSPSPGRVYNEQFF,TGTGCCAGCAGCCCATCCCCAGGGAGGGTGTACAATGAGCAGTTCTTC
13,TRBD1,NA,TRBV12-5,TRBJ2-1,CASGSLTGNEQFF,TGTGCTAGTGGTTCCTTGACAGGGAATGAGCAGTTCTTC
12,TRBD1,NA,TRBV5-5,TRBJ2-7,CASSLTGGEQYF,TGTGCCAGCAGCTTGACAGGGGGAGAGCAGTACTTC
14,NA,NA,TRBV5-4,TRBJ1-2,CASSLGLITDGYTF,TGTGCCAGCAGCTTGGGCCTCATTACGGATGGCTACACCTTC
14,TRBD2,NA,TRBV28,TRBJ2-1,CASTVAGTYNEQFF,TGTGCCAGCACTGTAGCGGGAACCTACAATGAGCAGTTCTTC
18,TRBD2,NA,TRBV18,TRBJ2-1,CASSPPGLAGGSYNEQFF,TGTGCCAGCTCACCACCTGGACTAGCGGGAGGTTCCTACAATGAGCAGTTCTTC